The 30 T cell receptor beta chains reported below all come from one sample, sequenced in a study of Graves' ophthalmopathy and Graves' hyperthyroidism (dated by TCRdb to 2017 to 2018). Sequencing used an Illumina HiSeq 2000. For repertoire sequencing, the TCR beta CDR3 regions were amplified from RNA transcripts. The first round was an RT-PCR using HTBI primers with the Qiagen OneStep RT-PCR kit, and this first round was followed by a second-round multiplex PCR, then size selection and purification. TCRdb passed the public sequencing reads through fastp at Q25 and MiXCR, retaining productive beta sequences. Rows are unified per CDR3 protein, each entry keeping the most common DNA and genes. The table for this sample lists 1 million to 1.3 million distinct CDR3 sequences; 36% of them were counted only once. Together, the top ten hold roughly 10% of the sample. Source material: peripheral blood or thyroid tissue (not recorded which). The receptors were sampled from an adult man with Graves' hyperthyroidism.

The chain is built from TRBV2 and TRBJ2-5, with 9 bases lining up with TRBD1. From germline, CDR1 is SNHLY and CDR2 FYNNEI. CDR3 length: 16 amino acids. V dropped 6 bases and J dropped 5; count of bases not matched to a gene: 13. The CDR3, as DNA: TGTGCCAGCAGCGAGCCGGGGACAGGGTATCGCGAGACCCAGTACTTC. Amino acid sequence: CASSEPGTGYRETQYF.

This clonotype was seen more than once but under ten times. The CDR3 here is CASSFPRGESYEQYF. The CDR3 DNA reads TGTGCCAGCAGTTTCCCCCGGGGGGAGTCCTACGAGCAGTACTTC. V gene TRBV2 combines with J gene TRBJ2-7; 7 bases map to TRBD2. J was trimmed by 1 base and V by 5 bases; bases with no gene match: 8. The CDR3 length is 15 residues. The germline V gene has CDR1 SNHLY and CDR2 FYNNEI.

V and J are TRBV7-9 and TRBJ2-7, with 7 bases matching TRBD1. The V segment lost 6 bases and the J segment 5 bases; nucleotides outside the gene matches: 7. In germline, CDR1 is SEHNR, CDR2 FQNEAQ (reference sequence). The CDR3 is 13 amino acids. DNA of the CDR3: TGTGCCAGCAGAGACGACAGGGTGAACGAGCAGTACTTC. Protein: CASRDDRVNEQYF.

This clonotype was recorded many times. This chain joins TRBV5-1 and TRBJ1-1; D not certain. Germline V CDR1 and CDR2: SGHRS, YFSETQ. This CDR3 has 15 residues. Trimming removed 0 bases from V and 0 bases from J, with 9 bases in between. CDR3 in amino acids: CASSLGLIVNTEAFF. DNA for the CDR3: TGCGCCAGCAGCTTGGGGCTCATAGTGAACACTGAAGCTTTCTTT.

This clonotype was picked up one time. A much larger clone lies one base from this, so it may be a read error. As the CDR3 is not closed by the conserved phenylalanine or tryptophan, this likely results from a read error. CDR3 amino acids: CSVVWYSGNTIYL. The CDR3 DNA sequence: TGCAGCGTTGTATGGTACTCTGGAAACACCATATATCTT. The rearrangement joins TRBV29-1 to TRBJ1-3, with D uncertain. The CDR3 runs 13 residues. Per the germline V gene, CDR1 is SQVTM and CDR2 is ANQGSEA. V lost 4 bases and J 0 bases, leaving 7 bases between the germline ends.

The sample holds many counts of this clonotype. The genes are TRBV11-2 and TRBJ2-7, with D uncertain. The CDR3 length is 12 residues. Germline V gives CDR1 SGHAT, CDR2 FQNNGV. V lost 4 bases to trimming and J lost 6 bases, with 10 bases between them. The CDR3 coding sequence is TGTGCCAGCAGCTCGGCGCGGTTCGAGCAGTACTTC. It specifies CASSSARFEQYF.

On this clonotype itself: The CDR3 carries no conserved terminal phenylalanine or tryptophan, so it likely arises from a read error. The limits of the CDR3 on the DNA are not certain, so only TCRdb's listed CDR3 is given. The chain links TRBV7-9 to TRBJ2-5; no check of the table's D call, TRBD1, against the DNA was made. The CDR3 region is 8 residues in length, termini included. Per germline, CDR1 SEHNR and CDR2 FQNEAQ (reference sequence). The CDR3 loop reads CASSLQGV.

The table lists this clonotype with many counts. The chain combines TRBV5-1 with TRBJ2-5; D is possibly TRBD1 (6 bases). Germline CDR1 is SGHRS and CDR2 is YFSETQ. The V end was cut by 0 bases, the J end by 4 bases, with 10 bases between. The CDR3 sequence is 14 residues long. CDR3 loop: CASSLEWGPETQYF. The CDR3 bases are TGCGCCAGCAGCTTGGAATGGGGGCCAGAGACCCAGTACTTC.

This clonotype was seen a handful of times. The J gene is TRBJ2-6, the V gene TRBV9; 8 bases line up with TRBD2. Trimming at V came to 3 bases and at J to 0 bases, leaving 8 bases not matched to a gene. This CDR3 region has 18 residues. CDR1 is SGDLS, CDR2 YYNGEE, per germline. For the CDR3, the DNA is TGTGCCAGCAGCGACGTCCTAGCGGGCTACTCTGGGGCCAACGTCCTGACTTTC. Encoded protein: CASSDVLAGYSGANVLTF.

This chain connects TRBV7-8 to TRBJ2-7; D is undetermined. Germline V gene sequence: CDR1 SGHVS, CDR2 FQNEAQ. CDR3 length: 10 amino acids. This CDR3 is CDRGSYEQYF. CDR3 coding DNA: TGTGACCGCGGCTCCTACGAGCAGTACTTC.

This clonotype was observed many times. V and J are TRBV5-1 and TRBJ1-1; D is undetermined. V was clipped by 1 base and J by 6 bases, with 7 bases between them. This CDR3 has 12 residues. Per germline, CDR1 SGHRS and CDR2 YFSETQ. The CDR3 sequence is CASSLFGSEAFF. The CDR3 nucleotides are TGCGCCAGCAGCTTGTTCGGGTCTGAAGCTTTCTTT.

Details on this clonotype: This may be a read error: a much more frequent sequence differs by one nucleotide. The rearrangement uses TRBV12-3 or TRBV12-4 and TRBJ2-5, with D possibly being TRBD1 (5 bases). The CDR3 spans 15 residues. The CDR3 loop reads CASSLGRVGQETRYF. The CDR3 DNA reads TGTGCCAGCAGTTTGGGCAGGGTGGGCCAGGAGACCCGGTACTTC.

This clonotype came up once. Just one base apart from a much larger clone, this may be a read error. The conserved final phenylalanine or tryptophan is absent from the CDR3, which likely points to a read error. The chain couples TRBV20-1 to TRBJ2-5; a possible D gene is TRBD2 (5 bases). The CDR3 has 15 residues. Looked up from germline, CDR1 is DFQATT and CDR2 is SNEGSKA (reference sequence). Trimming took off 0 bases at V and 4 bases at J, with 15 bases between the two ends. DNA of the CDR3: TGCAGTGCTAGAGATCTGAGCGGCGGGTCAGAGACCCAGTACATC. Protein: CSARDLSGGSETQYI.

Ten or more counts support this clonotype. The V gene is TRBV19, the J gene TRBJ2-5, with a weak D call TRBD2 (5 bases). V was clipped by 5 bases and J by 5 bases, with 15 bases between them. The germline V gene encodes CDR1 LNHDA and CDR2 SQIVND (reference sequence). This CDR3 region has 14 residues. CDR3 protein: CASSVVLAPETQYF. The CDR3 DNA reads as TGTGCCAGTAGTGTAGTTTTAGCGCCGGAGACCCAGTACTTC.

This clonotype was counted only a few times. The chain couples TRBV2 to TRBJ2-5; D is unresolved. TRBJ2-1 matches the DNA end more closely, so the J call is doubtful. This CDR3 contains 11 residues. Germline V gene lookup returns CDR1 SNHLY and CDR2 FYNNEI. The CDR3 coding sequence is TGTGCCAGCAGTGACGAGGTTGAGCAGTTCTTC. Its translation: CASSDEVEQFF.

This clonotype came up once. J is TRBJ2-7 and V is TRBV20-1; 10 nucleotides agree with TRBD2. The V segment lost 2 bases and the J segment 2 bases; nucleotides outside the gene matches: 15. The CDR3 is made up of 18 amino acids. Per the germline V gene, CDR1 is DFQATT and CDR2 is SNEGSKA (reference sequence). The CDR3 DNA is TGCAGTGCTAGAAGCCTAGCGGGAGTCGGGACAGGCACCTACGAGCAGTACTTC. Amino acids: CSARSLAGVGTGTYEQYF.

This clonotype appeared a few times. The chain links TRBV6-6 to TRBJ1-3; D remains unclear. V gave up 8 bases and J gave up 5 bases, with 4 bases separating them. CDR1 MNHNY and CDR2 SVGAGI come from the germline V gene (reference sequence). The CDR3 consists of 10 residues. The CDR3, as DNA: TGTGCCAGCGCCCGAAACACCATATATTTT. As protein: CASARNTIYF.

CDR3 nucleotide sequence: TGTGCCAGCGGTCGAGGGCCCAATATGAACACTGAAGCTTTCTTT. Protein sequence: CASGRGPNMNTEAFF. The chain recombines TRBV9 with TRBJ1-1, with D unresolved. The CDR3 length is 15 residues. CDR1 SGDLS and CDR2 YYNGEE come from the germline V gene. V gave up 7 bases and J gave up 0 bases, with 16 bases separating them.

Regarding this clonotype: This may come from a read error, since a much larger clone is one base off. V usage is TRBV19 and J usage is TRBJ2-7; TRBD1 aligns across 7 bases. CDR3 length: 14 residues. Germline loops: CDR1 LNHDA, CDR2 SQIVND (reference sequence). As DNA, the CDR3 is TGTACCAGTAGTCTAGGGGGCGACTACGGTGTGGAGTACTTC. This codes for CTSSLGGDYGVEYF.

The rearrangement uses TRBV29-1 and TRBJ2-7; D is possibly TRBD1 (5 bases). Germline V gives CDR1 SQVTM, CDR2 ANQGSEA. Trimming removed 2 bases from V and 0 bases from J, with 14 bases in between. The CDR3 extends over 15 amino acids. The chain's CDR3 is CSVESGDSSSYEQYF. Here the CDR3 DNA reads TGCAGCGTTGAAAGTGGTGACAGCAGCTCCTACGAGCAGTACTTC.

The chain links TRBV7-2 to TRBJ2-7; 7 nucleotides align to TRBD2. The CDR3 spans 15 residues. The germline V gene has CDR1 SGHTA and CDR2 FQGNSA. V gave up 1 base and J gave up 1 base; unmatched junction bases: 4. The CDR3 coding sequence is TGTGCCAGCAGCTTAGATTGGGGACTATCCTACGAGCAGTACTTC. Its protein product is CASSLDWGLSYEQYF.

This clonotype came up many times. This sequence joins TRBV20-1 and TRBJ2-7; tentative D call: TRBD1 (6 bases). Trimming stripped 3 bases from V and 2 bases from J, with 14 bases between. The CDR3 loop spans 14 amino acids. Germline values: CDR1 DFQATT, CDR2 SNEGSKA (reference sequence). CDR3 in amino acids: CSASPKRTAYEQYF. The CDR3 bases are TGCAGTGCTAGCCCCAAGCGGACAGCCTACGAGCAGTACTTC.

V gene TRBV10-2 combines with J gene TRBJ1-1; D gene unclear. The CDR3 runs to 13 residues. Germline V gene sequence: CDR1 WSHSY, CDR2 SAAADI. The V end lost 10 bases, the J end lost 4 bases, and 16 bases lay between the germline ends. The CDR3 here is CAIGESRGTEAFF. In nucleotides, the CDR3 is TGCGCCATCGGTGAGTCAAGAGGCACTGAAGCTTTCTTT.

This chain uses TRBV10-2 with TRBJ2-7; 9 nucleotides match TRBD2. Germline CDR1 is WSHSY and CDR2 is SAAADI. There are 12 residues in the CDR3. Trimming removed 4 bases from V and 7 bases from J; junction bases left unmatched: 2. CDR3: CASSAGLAEQYF. The CDR3 coding sequence is TGCGCCAGCAGTGCCGGACTAGCGGAGCAGTACTTC.

A note on this clonotype: Germline and junction disagree at one end, which may indicate a read error. The chain is built from TRBV15 and TRBJ1-1; the D is unclear. Germline V gene sequence: CDR1 LNHNV, CDR2 YYDKDF (reference sequence). This CDR3 has 14 amino acids. CDR3 coding DNA: TGTACCACCAGCAGAGATTCGGGGAACACTGGAGCTTTCTTT. It translates to CTTSRDSGNTGAFF.

This clonotype showed up many times. The chain couples TRBV19 to TRBJ1-2; D ambiguous. Trimming stripped 7 bases from V and 1 base from J, with 10 bases between. The CDR3 runs to 13 residues. Germline V gives CDR1 LNHDA, CDR2 SQIVND (reference sequence). CDR3 residues: CASTITDNYGYTF. The CDR3 DNA is TGTGCCAGTACCATCACTGATAACTATGGCTACACCTTC.

There are many counts of this clonotype. The chain carries TRBV20-1 and TRBJ1-5; no definite D call. The CDR3 spans 12 residues. V was trimmed by 6 bases and J by 1 base, leaving 7 bases between them. Germline V CDR1 and CDR2: DFQATT, SNEGSKA (reference sequence). The CDR3 spells CSARRSNQPQHF. As DNA, the CDR3 is TGCAGTGCCAGACGGAGCAATCAGCCCCAGCATTTT.

This clonotype appeared once. For the CDR3, the DNA is TGTGCCAGCAGCCGCGGGACTAGCGGGAGGGCCGGCGCTGCCGGGGAGCTGTTTTTT. Translating gives CASSRGTSGRAGAAGELFF. The genes are TRBV7-9 and TRBJ2-2; the match to TRBD2 covers 16 bases. The CDR3 has 19 residues. Germline CDR1 reads SEHNR; CDR2 reads FQNEAQ (reference sequence). With 5 bases clipped from V and 6 bases from J, the junction kept 12 bases outside the gene matches.

The rearrangement joins TRBV7-8 to TRBJ1-5; the D is unclear. Trimming cost V 5 bases and J 3 bases, with 14 bases left between them. Germline CDR1 SGHVS, CDR2 FQNEAQ. The CDR3 has 15 amino acids. This chain's CDR3 is CASSPLGGPNQPQHF. The CDR3 DNA follows: TGTGCCAGCAGCCCCTTGGGAGGGCCCAATCAGCCCCAGCATTTT. Filled out from reference TRBV7-8 and TRBJ1-5, the complete variable domain reads GAGVSQSPRYKVAKRGQDVALRCDPISGHVSLFWYQQALGQGPEFLTYFQNEAQLDKSGLPSDRFFAERPEGSVSTLKIQRTQQEDSAVYLCASSPLGGPNQPQHFGDGTRLSIL.

V gene TRBV29-1 combines with J gene TRBJ2-7; D not certain. CDR1 is SQVTM and CDR2 is ANQGSEA in the germline V gene. Trimming cost V 6 bases and J 3 bases, with 21 bases left between them. The CDR3 sequence is 15 residues long. The CDR3 bases are TGCAGCGTAGGCGTAGGGATAAGTTTGGGCTACGAGCAGTACTTC. This gives the protein CSVGVGISLGYEQYF.